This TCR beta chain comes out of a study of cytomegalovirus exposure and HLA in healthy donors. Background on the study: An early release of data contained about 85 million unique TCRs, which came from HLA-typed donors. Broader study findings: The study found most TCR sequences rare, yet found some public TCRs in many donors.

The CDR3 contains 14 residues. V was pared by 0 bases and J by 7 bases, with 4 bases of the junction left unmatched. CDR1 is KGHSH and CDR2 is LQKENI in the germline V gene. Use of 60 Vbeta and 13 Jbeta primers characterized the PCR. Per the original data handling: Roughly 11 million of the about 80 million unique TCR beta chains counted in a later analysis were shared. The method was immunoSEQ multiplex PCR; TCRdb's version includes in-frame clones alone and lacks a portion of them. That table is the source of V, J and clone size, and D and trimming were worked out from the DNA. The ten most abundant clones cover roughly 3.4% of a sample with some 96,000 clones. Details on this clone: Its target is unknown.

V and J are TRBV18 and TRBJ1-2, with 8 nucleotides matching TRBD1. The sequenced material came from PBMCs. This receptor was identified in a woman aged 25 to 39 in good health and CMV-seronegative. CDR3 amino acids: CASSPPAGGAGYTF. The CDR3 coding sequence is TGTGCCAGCTCACCACCGGCAGGGGGCGCTGGCTACACCTTC.